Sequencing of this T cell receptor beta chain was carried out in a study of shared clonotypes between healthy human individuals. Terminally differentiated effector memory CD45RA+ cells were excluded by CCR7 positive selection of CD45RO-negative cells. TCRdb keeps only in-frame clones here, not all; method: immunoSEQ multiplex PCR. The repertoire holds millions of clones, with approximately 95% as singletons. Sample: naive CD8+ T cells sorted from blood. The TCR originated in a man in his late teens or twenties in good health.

This CDR3 reads CASSLAPWDSKETQYF. As DNA, the CDR3 is TGTGCCAGCAGCTTAGCTCCTTGGGACTCCAAAGAGACCCAGTACTTC. The chain carries TRBV7-8 and TRBJ2-5; the D gene is possibly TRBD2 (6 bases). CDR1 is SGHVS and CDR2 is FQNEAQ in the germline V gene. V lost 0 bases and J lost 3, with 14 bases in between. This CDR3 region has 16 residues. The full variable domain, with the rest looked up from reference TRBV7-8 and TRBJ2-5, is GAGVSQSPRYKVAKRGQDVALRCDPISGHVSLFWYQQALGQGPEFLTYFQNEAQLDKSGLPSDRFFAERPEGSVSTLKIQRTQQEDSAVYLCASSLAPWDSKETQYFGPGTRLLVL.